This T cell receptor beta chain came from a study of tumor and adjacent non-tumor tissue in lung cancer. Points from the study as a whole: Tumor repertoires had a smaller top 100 clone share than normal lung. TCR diversity was significantly greater in tumor than normal lung tissue.

Germline values: CDR1 SGHAT, CDR2 FQNNGV. This CDR3 has 15 residues. RNA was extracted from bulk tissue without any cell sorting. Distant lung tissue was collected more than 3 cm away from the tumor edge. Notes on this clonotype: Its antigen is unknown. The germline gene is not matched at one end of the junction; a read error may be the cause.

A modified ARM-PCR protocol with three rounds of nested PCR amplified TCRbeta. MiXCR was run by TCRdb on the multiplex PCR reads, yielding one entry per CDR3 protein. The sample carries about 86,000 distinct CDR3 sequences, roughly 77% recorded once. The receptor comes from a woman aged 45-60 years with non-small cell lung cancer. V usage is TRBV11-2 and J usage is TRBJ1-1; the D gene is possibly TRBD1 (6 bases). Sequencing was carried out using distant non-tumor lung tissue. The CDR3 sequence is CASSLEQGTNTEAFF. CDR3 bases: TGTGCCAGCAGCTTAGAGCAGGGGACGAACACTGAGGCTTTCTTT.